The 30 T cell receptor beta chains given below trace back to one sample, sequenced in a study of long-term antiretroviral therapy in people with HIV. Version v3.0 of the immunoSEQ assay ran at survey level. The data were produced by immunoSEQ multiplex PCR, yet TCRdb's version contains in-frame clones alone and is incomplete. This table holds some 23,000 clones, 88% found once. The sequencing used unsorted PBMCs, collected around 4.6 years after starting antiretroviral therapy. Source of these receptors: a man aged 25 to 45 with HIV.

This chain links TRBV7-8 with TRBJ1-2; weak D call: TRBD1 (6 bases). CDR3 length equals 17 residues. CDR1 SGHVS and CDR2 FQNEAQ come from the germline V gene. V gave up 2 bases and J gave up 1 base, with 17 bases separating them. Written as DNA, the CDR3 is TGTGCCAGCAGCTTATACCAGGGGATGGACGGTAACTATGGCTACACCTTC. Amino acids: CASSLYQGMDGNYGYTF. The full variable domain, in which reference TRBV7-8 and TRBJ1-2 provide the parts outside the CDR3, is GAGVSQSPRYKVAKRGQDVALRCDPISGHVSLFWYQQALGQGPEFLTYFQNEAQLDKSGLPSDRFFAERPEGSVSTLKIQRTQQEDSAVYLCASSLYQGMDGNYGYTFGSGTRLTVV.

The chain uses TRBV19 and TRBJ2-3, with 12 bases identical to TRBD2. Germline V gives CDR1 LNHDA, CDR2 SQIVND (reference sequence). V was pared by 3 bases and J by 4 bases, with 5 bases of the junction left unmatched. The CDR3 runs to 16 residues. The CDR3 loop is CASSIGTSGYPDTQYF. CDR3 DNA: TGTGCCAGTAGTATCGGGACTAGCGGGTATCCAGATACGCAGTATTTT.

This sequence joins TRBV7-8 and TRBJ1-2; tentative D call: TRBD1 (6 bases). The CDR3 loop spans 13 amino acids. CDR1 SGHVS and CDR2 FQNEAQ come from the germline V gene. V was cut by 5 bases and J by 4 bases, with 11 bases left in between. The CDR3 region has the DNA TGTGCCAGCAGCATCCGGGACATCTATGGCTACACCTTC. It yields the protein CASSIRDIYGYTF.

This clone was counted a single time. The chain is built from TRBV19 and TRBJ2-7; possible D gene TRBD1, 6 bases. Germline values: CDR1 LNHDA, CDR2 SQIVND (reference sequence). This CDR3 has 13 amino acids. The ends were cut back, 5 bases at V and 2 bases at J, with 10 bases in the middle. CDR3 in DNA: TGTGCCAGTAGTCCGGGACACCCCTACGAGCAGTACTTC. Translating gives CASSPGHPYEQYF.

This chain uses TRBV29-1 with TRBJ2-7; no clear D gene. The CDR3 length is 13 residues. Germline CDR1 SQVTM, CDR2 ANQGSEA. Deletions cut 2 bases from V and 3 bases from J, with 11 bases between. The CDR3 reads CSVELPGLYEQYF. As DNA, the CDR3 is TGCAGCGTTGAACTCCCGGGTCTCTACGAGCAGTACTTC.

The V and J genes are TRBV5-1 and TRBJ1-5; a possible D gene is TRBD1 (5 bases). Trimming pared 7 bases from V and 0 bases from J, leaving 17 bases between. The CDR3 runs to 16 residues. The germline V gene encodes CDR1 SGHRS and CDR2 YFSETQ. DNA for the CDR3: TGCGCCAGCCAACGGGACCCCTTTTATAGCAATCAGCCCCAGCATTTT. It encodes CASQRDPFYSNQPQHF.

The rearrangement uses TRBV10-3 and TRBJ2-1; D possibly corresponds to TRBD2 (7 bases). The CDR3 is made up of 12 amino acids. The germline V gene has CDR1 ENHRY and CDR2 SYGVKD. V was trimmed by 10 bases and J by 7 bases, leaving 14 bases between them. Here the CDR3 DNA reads TGTGCCACCAGAGGGGGGGGGAATGAGCAGTTCTTC. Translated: CATRGGGNEQFF.

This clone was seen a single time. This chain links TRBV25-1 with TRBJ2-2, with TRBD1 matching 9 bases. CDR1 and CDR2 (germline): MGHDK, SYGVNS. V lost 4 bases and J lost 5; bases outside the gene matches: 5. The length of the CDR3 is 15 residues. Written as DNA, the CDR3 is TGTGCCAGCAGTGTACAGGGGGCTGGAACCGGGGAGCTGTTTTTT. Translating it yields CASSVQGAGTGELFF.

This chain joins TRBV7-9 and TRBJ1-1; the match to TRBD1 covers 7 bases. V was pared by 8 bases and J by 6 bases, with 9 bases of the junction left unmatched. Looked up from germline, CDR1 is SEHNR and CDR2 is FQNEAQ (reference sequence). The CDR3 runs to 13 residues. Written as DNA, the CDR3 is TGTGCCAGCGAATGGGAGGGGACAGCTGAAGCTTTCTTT. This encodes CASEWEGTAEAFF. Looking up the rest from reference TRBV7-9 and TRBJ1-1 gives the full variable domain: DTGVSQNPRHKITKRGQNVTFRCDPISEHNRLYWYRQTLGQGPEFLTYFQNEAQLEKSRLLSDRFSAERPKGSFSTLEIQRTEQGDSAMYLCASEWEGTAEAFFGQGTRLTVV.

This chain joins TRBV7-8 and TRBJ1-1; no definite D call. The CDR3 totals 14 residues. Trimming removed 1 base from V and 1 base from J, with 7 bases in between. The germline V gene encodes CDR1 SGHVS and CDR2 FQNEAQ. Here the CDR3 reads CASSLGWQNTEAFF. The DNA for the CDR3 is TGTGCCAGCAGCTTAGGATGGCAGAACACTGAAGCTTTCTTT.

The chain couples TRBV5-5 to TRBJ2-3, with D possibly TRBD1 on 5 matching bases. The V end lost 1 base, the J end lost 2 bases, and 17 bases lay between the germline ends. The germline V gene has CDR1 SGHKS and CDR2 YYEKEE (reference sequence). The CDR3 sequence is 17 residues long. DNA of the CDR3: TGTGCCAGCAGCTTGATCCTGGGGCCCTCGGCCACAGATACGCAGTATTTT. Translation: CASSLILGPSATDTQYF.

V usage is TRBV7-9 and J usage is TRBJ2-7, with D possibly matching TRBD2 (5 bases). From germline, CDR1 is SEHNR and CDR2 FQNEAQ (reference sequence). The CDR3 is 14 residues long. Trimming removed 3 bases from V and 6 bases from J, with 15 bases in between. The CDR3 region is CASSFANLLAEQYF. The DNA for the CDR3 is TGTGCCAGCAGCTTTGCCAACCTCCTAGCCGAGCAGTACTTC.

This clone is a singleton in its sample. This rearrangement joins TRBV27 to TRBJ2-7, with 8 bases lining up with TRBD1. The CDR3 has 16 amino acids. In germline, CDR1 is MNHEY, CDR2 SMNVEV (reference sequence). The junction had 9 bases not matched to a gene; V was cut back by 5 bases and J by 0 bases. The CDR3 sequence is CASSPKTGVLSYEQYF. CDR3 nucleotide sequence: TGTGCCAGCAGTCCCAAGACAGGGGTCCTCTCCTACGAGCAGTACTTC.

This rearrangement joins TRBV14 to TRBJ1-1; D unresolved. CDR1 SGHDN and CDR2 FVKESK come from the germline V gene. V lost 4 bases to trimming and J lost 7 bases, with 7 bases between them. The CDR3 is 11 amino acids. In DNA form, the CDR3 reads TGTGCCAGCAGCCCACTTAGTGAAGCTTTCTTT. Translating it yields CASSPLSEAFF.

The CDR3, as DNA: TGTGCCAGCAGCAAAGAATCCGGCCTAGTAAGCTACGAGCAGTACTTC. It codes for CASSKESGLVSYEQYF. V gene TRBV21-1 combines with J gene TRBJ2-7; TRBD2 is taken as the D call from the table, unchecked against the DNA. TRBV21-1 constitutes a pseudogene. This CDR3 comprises 16 residues.

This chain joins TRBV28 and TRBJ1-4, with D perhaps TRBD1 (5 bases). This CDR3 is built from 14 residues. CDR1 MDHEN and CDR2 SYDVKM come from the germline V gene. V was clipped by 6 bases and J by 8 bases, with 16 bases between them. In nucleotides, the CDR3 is TGTGCCAGCAGCACTGGTGGGGGGTCGGAAAAACTGTTTTTT. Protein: CASSTGGGSEKLFF.

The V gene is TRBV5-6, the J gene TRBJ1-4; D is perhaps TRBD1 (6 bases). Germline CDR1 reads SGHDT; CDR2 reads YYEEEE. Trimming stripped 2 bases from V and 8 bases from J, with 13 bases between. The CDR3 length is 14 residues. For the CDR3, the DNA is TGTGCCAGCAGCTTTTGGGGGGCAGCCGAAAAACTGTTTTTT. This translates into CASSFWGAAEKLFF.

CDR3: CASSLWGYEAFF. DNA of the CDR3: TGTGCCAGCAGCTTGTGGGGTTATGAAGCTTTCTTT. This rearrangement joins TRBV5-5 to TRBJ1-1, with D uncertain. CDR1 and CDR2 (germline): SGHKS, YYEKEE (reference sequence). V lost 1 base and J 7 bases, leaving 8 bases between the germline ends. This CDR3 has 12 residues.

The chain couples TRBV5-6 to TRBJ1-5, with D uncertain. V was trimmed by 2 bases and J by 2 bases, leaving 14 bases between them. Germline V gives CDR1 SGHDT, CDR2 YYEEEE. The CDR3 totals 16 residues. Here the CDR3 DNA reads TGTGCCAGCAGCTTCTTCTCTGGGTCTGGCAATCAGCCCCAGCATTTT. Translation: CASSFFSGSGNQPQHF.

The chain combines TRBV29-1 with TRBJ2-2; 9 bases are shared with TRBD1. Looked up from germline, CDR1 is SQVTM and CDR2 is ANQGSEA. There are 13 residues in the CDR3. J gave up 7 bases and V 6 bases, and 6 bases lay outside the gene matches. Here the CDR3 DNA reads TGCAGCGTAGAACAGGGGGCGGGCGGGGAGCTGTTTTTT. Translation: CSVEQGAGGELFF.

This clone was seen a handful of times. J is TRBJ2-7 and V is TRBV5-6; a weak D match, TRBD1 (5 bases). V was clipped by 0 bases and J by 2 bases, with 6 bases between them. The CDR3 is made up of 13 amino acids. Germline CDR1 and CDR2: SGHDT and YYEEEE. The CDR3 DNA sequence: TGTGCCAGCAGCTTGGGCAGGGCCTACGAGCAGTACTTC. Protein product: CASSLGRAYEQYF.

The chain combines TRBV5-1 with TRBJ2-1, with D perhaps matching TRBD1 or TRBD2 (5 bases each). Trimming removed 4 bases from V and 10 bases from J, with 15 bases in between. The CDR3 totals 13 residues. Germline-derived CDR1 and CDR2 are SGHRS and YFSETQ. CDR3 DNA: TGCGCCAGCAGCATACGACCTCGGGACGAGCAGTTCTTC. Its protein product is CASSIRPRDEQFF.

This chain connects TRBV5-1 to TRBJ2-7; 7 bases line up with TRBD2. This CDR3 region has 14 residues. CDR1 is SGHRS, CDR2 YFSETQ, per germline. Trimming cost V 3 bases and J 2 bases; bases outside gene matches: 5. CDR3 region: CASSSGTTTYEQYF. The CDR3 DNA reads TGCGCCAGCAGCTCCGGGACTACAACCTACGAGCAGTACTTC.

CDR3 amino acids: CATSSAGPYYGYTF. CDR3 DNA sequence: TGTGCCACCAGCAGTGCAGGCCCCTACTATGGCTACACCTTC. This rearrangement joins TRBV15 to TRBJ1-2; no reliable D call. Germline CDR1 reads LNHNV; CDR2 reads YYDKDF (reference sequence). The ends were cut back, 3 bases at V and 3 bases at J, with 11 bases in the middle. The CDR3 is 14 residues long.

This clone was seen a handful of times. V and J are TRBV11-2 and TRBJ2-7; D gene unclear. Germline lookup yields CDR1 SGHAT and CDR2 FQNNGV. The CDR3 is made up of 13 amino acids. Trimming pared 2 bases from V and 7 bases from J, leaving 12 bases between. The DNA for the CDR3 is TGTGCCAGCAGCTTAAACGGGTATGGAGAGCAGTACTTC. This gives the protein CASSLNGYGEQYF.

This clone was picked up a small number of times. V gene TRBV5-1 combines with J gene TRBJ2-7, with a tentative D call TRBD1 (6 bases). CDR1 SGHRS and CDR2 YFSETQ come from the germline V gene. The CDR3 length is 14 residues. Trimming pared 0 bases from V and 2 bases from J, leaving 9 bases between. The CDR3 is CASSLAAGAYEQYF. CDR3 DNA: TGCGCCAGCAGCTTGGCCGCAGGGGCCTACGAGCAGTACTTC.

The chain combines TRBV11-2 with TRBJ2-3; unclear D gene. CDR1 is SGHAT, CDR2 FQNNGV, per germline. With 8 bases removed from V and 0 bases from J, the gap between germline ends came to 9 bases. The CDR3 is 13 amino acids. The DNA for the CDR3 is TGTGCCAGCCTCACCTATAGCACAGATACGCAGTATTTT. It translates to CASLTYSTDTQYF.

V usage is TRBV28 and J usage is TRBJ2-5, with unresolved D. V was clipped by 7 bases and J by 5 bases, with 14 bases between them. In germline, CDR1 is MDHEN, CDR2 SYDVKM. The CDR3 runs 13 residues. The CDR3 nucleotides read TGTGCCAGCAACAATTACTTCAAGGAGACCCAGTACTTC. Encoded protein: CASNNYFKETQYF.

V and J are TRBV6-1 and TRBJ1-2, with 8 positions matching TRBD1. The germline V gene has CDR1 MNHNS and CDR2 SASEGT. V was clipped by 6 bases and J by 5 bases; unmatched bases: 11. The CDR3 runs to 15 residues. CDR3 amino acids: CASSAGGVGTYGYTF. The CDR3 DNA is TGTGCCAGCAGCGCAGGGGGCGTTGGGACGTATGGCTACACCTTC.

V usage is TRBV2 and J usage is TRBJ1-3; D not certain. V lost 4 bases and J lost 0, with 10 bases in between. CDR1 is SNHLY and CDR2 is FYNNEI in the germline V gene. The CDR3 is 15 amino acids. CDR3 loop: CASSGEATSGNTIYF. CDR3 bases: TGTGCCAGCAGTGGGGAGGCGACCTCTGGAAACACCATATATTTT.